This T cell receptor (beta chain) stems from a study of shared clonotypes between healthy human individuals. The wider study: Donor ages ranged 18 to 49 years: a couple of women, a few men. Study findings and constraints: Having only a few donors restricted how much genetic and exposure-history diversity was captured.

CD4+ cell separation produced CD45RA+ naive and CD45RA-negative memory subsets. Comment on this clone: Its matching antigen is unknown.

This CDR3 has 12 residues. Trimming took off 1 base at V and 6 bases at J, with 3 bases between the two ends. Germline values: CDR1 SGHTA, CDR2 FQGNSA. TCRdb's copy holds only in-frame clones and misses some; the assay was immunoSEQ multiplex PCR. The data hold millions of clones, with over 85% observed a single time. Material: naive CD4+ T cells sorted from blood. Subset here: CD45RA+ positively selected. The chain has TRBV7-2 and TRBJ1-4, with D unresolved. The TCR sequence derives from a man younger than 35 in good health. CDR3 coding DNA: TGTGCCAGCAGCTTAGTGCATGAAAAACTGTTTTTT. This codes for CASSLVHEKLFF.